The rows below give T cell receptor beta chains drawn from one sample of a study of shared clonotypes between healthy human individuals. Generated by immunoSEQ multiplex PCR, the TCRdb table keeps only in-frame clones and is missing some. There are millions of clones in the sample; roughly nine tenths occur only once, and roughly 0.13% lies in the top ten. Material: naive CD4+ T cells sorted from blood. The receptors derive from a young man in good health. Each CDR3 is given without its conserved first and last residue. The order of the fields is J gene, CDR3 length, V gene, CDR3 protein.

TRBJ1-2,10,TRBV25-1,ASGQQGRGYT
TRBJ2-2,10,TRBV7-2,ASSFHTGELF
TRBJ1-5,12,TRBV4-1,ASSQGQGGQPQH
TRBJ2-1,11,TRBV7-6,ASSSGTNNEQF
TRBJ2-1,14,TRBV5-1,ASSYLLAGGDNEQF
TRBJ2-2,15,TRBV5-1,ASSPTPAGTNTGELF
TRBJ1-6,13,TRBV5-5,ASSLVLPRSSPLH
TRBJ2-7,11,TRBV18,ASSPNREDEQY
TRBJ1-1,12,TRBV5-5,ASSFGRLNTEAF
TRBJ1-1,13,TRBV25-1,ASSDTGGASSEAF
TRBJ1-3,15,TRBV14,ASSPPGQGILGNTIY
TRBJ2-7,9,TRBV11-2,ASTPGYEQY
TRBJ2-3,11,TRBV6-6,ASGTSKAFTQY
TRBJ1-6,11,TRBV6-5,ASSYSVNSPLH
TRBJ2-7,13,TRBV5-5,ASSLGGSPSYEQY
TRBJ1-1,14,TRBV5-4,ASSMMKGQMNTEAF
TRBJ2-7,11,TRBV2,ASSVQARGEQY
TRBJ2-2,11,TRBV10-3,ATGDTNTGELF
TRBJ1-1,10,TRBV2,ASSAGGGGAF
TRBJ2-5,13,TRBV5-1,ASSAGDRGVETQY
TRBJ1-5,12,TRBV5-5,ASSADISNQPQH
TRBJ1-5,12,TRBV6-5,ASSPGNFVQPQH
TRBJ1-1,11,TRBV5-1,ASSPRTGGGAF
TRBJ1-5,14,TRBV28,ASSTGAGLSNQPQH
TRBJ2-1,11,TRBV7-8,ASSLVGTNEQF
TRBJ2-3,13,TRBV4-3,ASSLQAGGPDTQY
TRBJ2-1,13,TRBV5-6,ASSLGGAIHNEQF
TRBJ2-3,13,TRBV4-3,ASSQVSRGTDTQY
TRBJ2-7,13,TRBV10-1,ASSEASGSLYEQY
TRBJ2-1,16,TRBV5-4,ASSLGGLAGSSYNEQF
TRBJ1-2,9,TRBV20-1,SARDVGGYT
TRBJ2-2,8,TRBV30,AWGIAELF
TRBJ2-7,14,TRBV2,ASSEFVGLAGDEQY
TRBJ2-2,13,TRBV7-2,ASSSRSGIPGELF
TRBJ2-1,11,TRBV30,AWTSGSYNEQF
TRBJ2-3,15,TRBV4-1,ASSQAVTGGSLDTQY
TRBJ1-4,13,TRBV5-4,ASSLHRATNEKLF
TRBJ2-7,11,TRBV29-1,SVGGSTSYEQY
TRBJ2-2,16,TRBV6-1,ASSEEEVGQLNTGELF
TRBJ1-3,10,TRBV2,ATQGSGNTIY
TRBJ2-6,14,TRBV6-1,ASSVSLGAGANVLT
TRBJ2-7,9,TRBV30,AWSDFGEQY
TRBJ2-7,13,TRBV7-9,ASSPTGTVTYEQY
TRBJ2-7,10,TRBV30,AWTSGSTEQY
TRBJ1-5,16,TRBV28,ASSLVPGQGYSNQPQH
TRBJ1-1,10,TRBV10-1,ASSATGAEAF
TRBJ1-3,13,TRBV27,ASRPVRGSGNTIY
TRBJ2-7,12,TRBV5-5,ASSLTAFSYEQY
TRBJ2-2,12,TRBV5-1,ASSLVLQTGELF
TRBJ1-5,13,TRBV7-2,ASSLGVAVNQPQH
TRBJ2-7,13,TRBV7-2,ASSLGQGLTYEQY
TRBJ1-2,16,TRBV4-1,ASSPRFAPGGGNYGYT
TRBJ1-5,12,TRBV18,ASSPGTGNQPQH
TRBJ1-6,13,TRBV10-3,AISSLGEVNSPLH
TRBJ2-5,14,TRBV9,ASSVAPGGGQETQY